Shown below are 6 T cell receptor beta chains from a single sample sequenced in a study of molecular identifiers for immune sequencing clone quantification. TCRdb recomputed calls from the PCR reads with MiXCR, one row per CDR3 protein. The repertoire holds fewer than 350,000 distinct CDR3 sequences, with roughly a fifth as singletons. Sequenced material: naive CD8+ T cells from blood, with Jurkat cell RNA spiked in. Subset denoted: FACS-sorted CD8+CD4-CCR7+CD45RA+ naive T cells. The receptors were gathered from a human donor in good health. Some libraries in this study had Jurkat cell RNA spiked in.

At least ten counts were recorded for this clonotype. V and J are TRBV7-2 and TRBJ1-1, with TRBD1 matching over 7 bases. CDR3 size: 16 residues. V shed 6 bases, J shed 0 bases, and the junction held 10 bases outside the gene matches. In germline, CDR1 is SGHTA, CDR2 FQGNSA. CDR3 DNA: TGTGCCAGCAGATACAATCAGGGGGACTTGAACACTGAAGCTTTCTTT. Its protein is CASRYNQGDLNTEAFF.

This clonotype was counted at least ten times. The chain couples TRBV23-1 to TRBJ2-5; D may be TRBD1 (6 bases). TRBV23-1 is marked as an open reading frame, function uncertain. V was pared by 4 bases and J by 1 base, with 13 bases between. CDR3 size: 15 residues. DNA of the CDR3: TGCGCCAGCAGTCCCCCCGGGACAATCCAAGAGACCCAGTACTTC. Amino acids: CASSPPGTIQETQYF.

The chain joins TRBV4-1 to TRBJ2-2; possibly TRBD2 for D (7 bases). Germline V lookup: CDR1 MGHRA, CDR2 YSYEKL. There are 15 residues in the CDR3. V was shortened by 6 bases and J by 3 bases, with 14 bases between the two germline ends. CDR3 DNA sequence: TGCGCCAGCAGTCGACGGGGGGCGGACACCGGGGAGCTGTTTTTT. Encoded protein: CASSRRGADTGELFF.

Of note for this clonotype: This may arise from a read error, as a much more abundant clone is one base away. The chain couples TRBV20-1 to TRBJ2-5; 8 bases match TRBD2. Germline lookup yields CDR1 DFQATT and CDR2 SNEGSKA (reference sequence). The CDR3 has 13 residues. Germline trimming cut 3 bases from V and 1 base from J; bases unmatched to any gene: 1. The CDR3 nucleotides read TGCAGTGCTAGCGGGGGGGTCCAAGAGACCCAGTACTTC. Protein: CSASGGVQETQYF.

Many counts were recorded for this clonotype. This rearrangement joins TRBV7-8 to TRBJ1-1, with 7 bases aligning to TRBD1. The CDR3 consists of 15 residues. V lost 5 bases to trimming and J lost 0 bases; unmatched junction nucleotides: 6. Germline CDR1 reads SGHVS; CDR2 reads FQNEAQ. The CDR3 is CASSLRDRVNTEAFF. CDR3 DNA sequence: TGTGCCAGCAGCCTTAGAGACAGGGTGAACACTGAAGCTTTCTTT. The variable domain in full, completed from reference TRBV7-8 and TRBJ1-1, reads GAGVSQSPRYKVAKRGQDVALRCDPISGHVSLFWYQQALGQGPEFLTYFQNEAQLDKSGLPSDRFFAERPEGSVSTLKIQRTQQEDSAVYLCASSLRDRVNTEAFFGQGTRLTVV.

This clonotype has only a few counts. CDR3 sequence reads: CASSTMTPAMNTEAFF. DNA of the CDR3: TGTGCCAGCAGTACGATGACACCAGCCATGAACACTGAAGCTTTCTTT. This rearrangement joins TRBV28 to TRBJ1-1; D gene uncertain. This CDR3 comprises 16 residues. Trimming took 5 bases from V and 0 from J, leaving 16 bases between them. Per the germline V gene, CDR1 is MDHEN and CDR2 is SYDVKM.